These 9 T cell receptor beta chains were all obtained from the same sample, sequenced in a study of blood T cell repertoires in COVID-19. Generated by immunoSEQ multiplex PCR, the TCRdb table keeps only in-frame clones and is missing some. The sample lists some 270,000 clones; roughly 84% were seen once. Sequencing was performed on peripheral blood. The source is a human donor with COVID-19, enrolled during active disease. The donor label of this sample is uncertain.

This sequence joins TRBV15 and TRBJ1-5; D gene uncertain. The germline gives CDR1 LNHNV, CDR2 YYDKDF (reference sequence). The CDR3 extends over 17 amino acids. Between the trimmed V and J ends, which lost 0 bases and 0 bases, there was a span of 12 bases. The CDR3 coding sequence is TGTGCCACCAGCAGAGATCTCGGGAGATATAGCAATCAGCCCCAGCATTTT. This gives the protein CATSRDLGRYSNQPQHF.

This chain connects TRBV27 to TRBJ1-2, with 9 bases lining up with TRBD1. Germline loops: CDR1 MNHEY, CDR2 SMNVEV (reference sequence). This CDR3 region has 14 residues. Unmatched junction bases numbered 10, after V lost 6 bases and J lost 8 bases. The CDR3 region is CASSRDRALRGYTF. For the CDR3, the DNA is TGTGCCAGCAGCCGGGACAGGGCCCTTCGGGGCTACACCTTC.

The CDR3 spells CASSLIRSSGRVTDTQYF. The CDR3 region has the DNA TGTGCCAGCAGCCTAATCAGGTCTAGCGGGAGGGTCACAGATACGCAGTATTTT. J is TRBJ2-3 and V is TRBV7-2, with 12 positions matching TRBD2. The CDR3 spans 18 residues. V was clipped by 5 bases and J by 2 bases; unmatched bases: 11. CDR1 SGHTA and CDR2 FQGNSA come from the germline V gene.

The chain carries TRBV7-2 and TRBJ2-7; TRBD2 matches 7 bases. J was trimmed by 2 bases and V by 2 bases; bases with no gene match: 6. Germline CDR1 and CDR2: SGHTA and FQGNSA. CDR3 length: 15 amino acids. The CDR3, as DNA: TGTGCCAGCAGCTTAAGTTCCACTAGCGCCTACGAGCAGTACTTC. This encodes CASSLSSTSAYEQYF.

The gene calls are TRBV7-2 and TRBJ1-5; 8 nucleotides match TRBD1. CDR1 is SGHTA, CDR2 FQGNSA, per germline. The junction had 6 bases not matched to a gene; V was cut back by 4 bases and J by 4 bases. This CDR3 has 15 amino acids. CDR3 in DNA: TGTGCCAGCAGCTCCCCGGGACAGGAAAATCAGCCCCAGCATTTT. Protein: CASSSPGQENQPQHF.

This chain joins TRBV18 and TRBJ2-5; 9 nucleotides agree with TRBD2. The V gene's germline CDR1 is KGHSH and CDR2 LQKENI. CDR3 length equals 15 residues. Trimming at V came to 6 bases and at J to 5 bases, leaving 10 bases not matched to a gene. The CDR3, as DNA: TGTGCCAGCTCCTCCAAGGTAGCGGGAGTGGAGACCCAGTACTTC. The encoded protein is CASSSKVAGVETQYF.

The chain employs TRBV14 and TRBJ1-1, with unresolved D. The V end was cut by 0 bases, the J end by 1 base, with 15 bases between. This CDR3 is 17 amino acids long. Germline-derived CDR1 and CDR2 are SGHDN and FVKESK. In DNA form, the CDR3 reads TGTGCCAGCAGCCAAGATCTAGCGGCAAAGGGGAACACTGAAGCTTTCTTT. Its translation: CASSQDLAAKGNTEAFF. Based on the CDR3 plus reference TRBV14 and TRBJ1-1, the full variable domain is EAGVTQFPSHSVIEKGQTVTLRCDPISGHDNLYWYRRVMGKEIKFLLHFVKESKQDESGMPNNRFLAERTGGTYSTLKVQPAELEDSGVYFCASSQDLAAKGNTEAFFGQGTRLTVV.

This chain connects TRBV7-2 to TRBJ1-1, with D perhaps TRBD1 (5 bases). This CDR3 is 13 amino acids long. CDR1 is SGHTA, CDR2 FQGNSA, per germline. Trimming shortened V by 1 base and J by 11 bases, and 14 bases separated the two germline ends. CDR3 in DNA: TGTGCCAGCAGCTTAGGGACACGACGGCGGGCTTTCTTT. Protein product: CASSLGTRRRAFF.

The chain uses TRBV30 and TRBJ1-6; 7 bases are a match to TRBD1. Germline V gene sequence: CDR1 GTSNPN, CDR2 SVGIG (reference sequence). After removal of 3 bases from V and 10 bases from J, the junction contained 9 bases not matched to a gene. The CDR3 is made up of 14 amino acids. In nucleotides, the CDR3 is TGTGCCTGGAGGCGACAGGGTGGTGGATCACCCCTCCACTTT. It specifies CAWRRQGGGSPLHF.